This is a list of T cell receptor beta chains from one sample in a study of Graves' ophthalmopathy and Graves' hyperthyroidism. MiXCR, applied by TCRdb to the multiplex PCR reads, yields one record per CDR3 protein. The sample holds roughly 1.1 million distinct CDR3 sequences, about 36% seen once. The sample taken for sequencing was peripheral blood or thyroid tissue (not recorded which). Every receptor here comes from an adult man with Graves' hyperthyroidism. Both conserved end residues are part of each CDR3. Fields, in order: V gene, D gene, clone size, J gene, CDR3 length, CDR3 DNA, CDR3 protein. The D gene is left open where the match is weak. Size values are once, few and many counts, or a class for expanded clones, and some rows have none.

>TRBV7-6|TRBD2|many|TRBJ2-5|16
TGTGCCAGCAGCTCCCGCCCCGGGGGGGGGGGAGAGACCCAGTACTTC
CASSSRPGGGGETQYF
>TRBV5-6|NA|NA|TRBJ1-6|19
TGTGCCAGCAGCTTGGCACCCGGAGACAGGTGGTTTCCCGGTTCACCCCTCCACTTT
CASSLAPGDRWFPGSPLHF
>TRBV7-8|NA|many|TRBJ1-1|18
TGTGCCAGCAGCTTAGTGCCCAGGACAAATCGAAGAGGCACTGAAGCTTTCTTT
CASSLVPRTNRRGTEAFF
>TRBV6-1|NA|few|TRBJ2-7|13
TGTGCCAGCAGCTCCGGGAGTTTCTACGAGCAGTACTTC
CASSSGSFYEQYF
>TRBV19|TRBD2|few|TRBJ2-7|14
TGTGCCAGTAGTCCCTTAGCGGGAACCTACGAGCAGTACTTC
CASSPLAGTYEQYF
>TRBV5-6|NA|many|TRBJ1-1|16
TGTGCCAGCAGCTGGGGGGGGCCCCGACGAGGGACTGAAGCTTTCTTT
CASSWGGPRRGTEAFF
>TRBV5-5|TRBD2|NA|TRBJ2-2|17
TGTGCCAGCAGCCAGGGTCGTCTAGCGGTTTACACCGGGGAGCTGTTTTTT
CASSQGRLAVYTGELFF
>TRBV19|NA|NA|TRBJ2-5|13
TGTGCCAGTAGTAAGGTCAGGGAAGAGACCCAGTACTTC
CASSKVREETQYF
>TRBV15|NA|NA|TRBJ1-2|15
TGTGCCACCAGCATAGAATTGCGGGCTACCTATGGCTACACCTTC
CATSIELRATYGYTF
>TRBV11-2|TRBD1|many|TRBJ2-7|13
TGTGCCAGCAGCTGGGGACAGCACTACGAGCAGTACTTC
CASSWGQHYEQYF
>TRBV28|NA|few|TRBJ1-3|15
TGTGCCAGTCAGCTCCTCGGGACCTCTGGAAACACCATATATTTT
CASQLLGTSGNTIYF
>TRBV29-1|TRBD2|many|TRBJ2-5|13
TGCAGCGTCGCGACTAGCGGGGGAGAGACCCAGTACTTC
CSVATSGGETQYF
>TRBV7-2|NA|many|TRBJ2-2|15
TGTGCCAGCAGCTTAGTTTTGGGGAACACCGGGGAGCTGTTTTTT
CASSLVLGNTGELFF
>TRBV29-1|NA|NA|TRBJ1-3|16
TGCAGCGTTGATCTCACGGGAACGAGCTCTGGAAACACCATATATTTT
CSVDLTGTSSGNTIYF
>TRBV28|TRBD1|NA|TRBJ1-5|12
TGTGCCAGCTACAGGGGATTACAGCCCCAGCATTTT
CASYRGLQPQHF
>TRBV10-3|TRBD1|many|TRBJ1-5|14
TGTGCCACTAGTCAGGACAGGGGATATCAGCCCCAGCATTTT
CATSQDRGYQPQHF
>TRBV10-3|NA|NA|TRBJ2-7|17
TGTGCCATCATGACCCAGGGAATAGGTTTTAACACCGGGGAGCTGTACTTC
CAIMTQGIGFNTGELYF
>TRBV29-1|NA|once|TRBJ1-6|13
TGCAGCGTGCCGGGACGGGTGAATTCACCCCTCCACTTT
CSVPGRVNSPLHF
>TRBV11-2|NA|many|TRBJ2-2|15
TGTGCCAGCAGCTTAGGGGGACAGAACACCGGGGAGCTGTTTTTT
CASSLGGQNTGELFF
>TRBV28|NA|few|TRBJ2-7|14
TGTGCCAGCAGTCCCACGACTGACAACTACGAGCAGTACTTC
CASSPTTDNYEQYF
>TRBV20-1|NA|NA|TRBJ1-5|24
NA
CSARTQRGSYNSPLHFGGAQPQHF
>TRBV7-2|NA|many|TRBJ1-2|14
TGTGCCAGCAGCCAATCTGGAGGTGACTATGGCTACACCTTC
CASSQSGGDYGYTF
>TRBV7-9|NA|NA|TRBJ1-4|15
TGTGCCAGCAGCTTAGCCGGGGCTAAGGATGAAAAACTGTTTTTT
CASSLAGAKDEKLFF
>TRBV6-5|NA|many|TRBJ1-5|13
TGTGCCAGCAGTACTGGGTTGGGCCAGCCCCAGCATTTT
CASSTGLGQPQHF
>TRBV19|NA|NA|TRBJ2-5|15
TGTGCCAGTAGTATCGGGCAGTCTCTTCAAGAGACCCAGTACTTC
CASSIGQSLQETQYF
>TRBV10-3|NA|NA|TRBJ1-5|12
TGTGCCATCAGTGAGGCCTATCAGCCCCAGCATTTT
CAISEAYQPQHF
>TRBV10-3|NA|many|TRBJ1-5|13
TGTGCCTCCGCCGGGACGGAAAATCAGCCCCAGCATTTT
CASAGTENQPQHF
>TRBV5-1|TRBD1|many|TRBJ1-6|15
TGCGCCAGCAGCTCGCCGGGACAGGGGGCTTCACCCCTCCACTTT
CASSSPGQGASPLHF
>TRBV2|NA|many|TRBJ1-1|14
TGTGCCAGCAGTGAAAGACAGGAGGACACTGAAGCTTTCTTT
CASSERQEDTEAFF
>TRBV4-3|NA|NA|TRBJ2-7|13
TGCGCCAGCAGCCAAGGTCTTGATACCGAGCAGTACTTC
CASSQGLDTEQYF
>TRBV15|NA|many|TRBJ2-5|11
TGTGCCACCAGCACCTTAGAGACCCAGTACTTC
CATSTLETQYF
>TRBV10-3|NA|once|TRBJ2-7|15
TGTGCCAGCAGACACAGGGTCCAGCCTGTGTACGAGCAGTACTTC
CASRHRVQPVYEQYF
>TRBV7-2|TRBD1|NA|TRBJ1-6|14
TGTGCCAGCAACAGACAGGGGGTGAGGTCACCCCTCCACTTT
CASNRQGVRSPLHF